The subject of this entry is one T cell receptor (beta chain). Its antigen is not yet known. No base-level quality is on record; no much larger clone is a single base apart. TCRbeta CDR3 regions were amplified from genomic DNA using the immunoSEQ Assay, a bias-controlled multiplex PCR. The published analysis was carried out like this. Within the assay, amplification of reference gene primers was used to estimate how many nucleated cells each sample contained. To quantify the absolute abundance of each unique TCRbeta CDR3 rearrangement, sequence reads were collapsed and filtered. For each sample, productive Simpson clonality was calculated by taking the square root of Simpson's diversity index across productive rearrangements. Entries here come from immuneACCESS through TCRdb and include only in-frame sequences with V and J called. Some clones fail to appear in such tables; in the studies checked, an unresolved V gene covers under half of the shortfall, and the cause of the remainder is unknown. That table furnishes V, J and clone size, whereas the DNA furnished D and trimming. This sample lists about 53,000 clones; approximately 84% were detected once. About 14% of the sample goes to the ten largest clones.

For CDR1 and CDR2, the germline V gene (reference sequence) lists SGHNT and YYREEE. V ends up 2 bases short and J 9 bases short, with an unmatched junction base count of 4. The CDR3 runs 13 residues from the cysteine to the phenylalanine. Of all the DNA, just the CDR3 is kept, 39 bases in frame from base 1. The collaborating institutions used their own protocols to collect whole blood in K2EDTA tubes. For TCRbeta analysis, collaborators shipped samples as frozen whole blood, isolated PBMCs, or DNA extracted from either of those sample types. The source of the sample is a study of blood T cell repertoires in COVID-19 (dated by TCRdb to the early 2020s). With regard to the full study: Samples from collaborators originated in the United States, Italy and Spain and spanned both the acute and convalescent phases of COVID-19. HLA class I and class II types, where available, came from metadata supplied by the sample provider rather than from assay-based typing. Deeply sampled blood TCRbeta repertoires from subjects exposed to, actively infected with, or recovered from COVID-19 were included in the dataset. The prospective study material was composed of cDNA or gDNA derived from T cells, B-cell-depleted T cells, or PBMCs. The repertoires were made available in a free public database intended to serve as a resource for research on the immune response to SARS-CoV-2. Samples were obtained from the ongoing ImmuneRACE study (first 160 participants) and from 1,200 or so subjects provided by 6 global collaborators. The sample metadata nearly always contained a de-identified subject ID, COVID-19 status, age in years and sex. Overall study results and their limits: How much clinical and demographic metadata was included differed by source and by participant, and the metadata was provided uncurated.

Here the chain combines TRBV5-4 and TRBJ2-1; TRBD2 aligns with 8 central bases. This TCR came from a human donor in a cohort sampled during active COVID-19. The sequencing sample was made of peripheral blood. The CDR3 protein: CASSFRGGIEQFF. The nucleotide sequence is TGTGCCAGCAGCTTCCGCGGGGGGATTGAGCAGTTCTTC.